These 18 T cell receptor beta chains were sequenced from one sample in a study of post-analysis software for immune sequencing data. Unique molecular identifiers featured in each of the TCR beta cDNA libraries. TCRdb processed the PCR reads anew with MiXCR; each CDR3 protein has one entry. The data show about 820,000 distinct CDR3 sequences, with under 70% seen just once and approximately 4.2% held by the top ten. Study results and caveats: Four to six TRBV segments were more frequent in patients than controls; TRBV5-6, TRBV5-1 and TRBV20-1 belonged to this group.

These receptors lack a known antigen. Material: blood. All receptors come from a girl aged 5-17 years with multiple sclerosis.

The genes are TRBV4-1 and TRBJ2-5, with 9 bases identical to TRBD2. Judging by the DNA end, TRBJ2-7 fits better; the J call may be wrong. The CDR3 is 16 amino acids. Germline V lookup: CDR1 MGHRA, CDR2 YSYEKL. The DNA of the CDR3 is TGCGCCAGCAGCCAAGATCCCAGCGGGAGGATCTACGAGCAGTACTTC. Encoded protein: CASSQDPSGRIYEQYF.

The gene calls are TRBV4-3 and TRBJ2-1; D not resolved. The CDR3 runs 17 residues. CDR1 and CDR2 (germline): LGHNA, YSLEER. The V end was cut by 2 bases, the J end by 7 bases, with 21 bases between. The CDR3 DNA reads TGCGCCAGCAGCCAACAGAGCAAGAGTAGAAAGGGTAATGAGCAGTTCTTC. Its translation is CASSQQSKSRKGNEQFF.

In DNA form, the CDR3 reads TGTGCCAGCAGCCTAGGGACAGGGACTATCGAGGCCCAGTACTTC. It codes for CASSLGTGTIEAQYF. V gene TRBV7-3 combines with J gene TRBJ2-4; 9 nucleotides agree with TRBD1. Germline trimming cut 5 bases from V and 13 bases from J; bases unmatched to any gene: 15. Germline V gene lookup returns CDR1 SGHTA and CDR2 FQGTGA. The CDR3 has 15 amino acids.

This chain joins TRBV7-9 and TRBJ2-7, with 10 bases that match TRBD1. Trimming cost V 3 bases and J 5 bases; bases outside gene matches: 7. The CDR3 covers 15 residues. Germline-derived CDR1 and CDR2 are SEHNR and FQNEAQ (reference sequence). For the CDR3, the DNA is TGTGCCAGCAGCTTTGGGACAGGGGATGGTAACGAGCAGTACTTC. As protein: CASSFGTGDGNEQYF.

The chain couples TRBV5-1 to TRBJ2-4, with D hard to call. This CDR3 has 16 residues. V shed 4 bases and J shed 10 bases, with 24 bases lying between them. Germline V CDR1 and CDR2: SGHRS, YFSETQ. As DNA, the CDR3 is TGCGCCAGCAGCGACGGTAGTCAACTTCCACACTCAATTCAGTACTTC. It translates to CASSDGSQLPHSIQYF.

The V gene is TRBV5-1, the J gene TRBJ2-7, with TRBD2 matching 9 bases. CDR1 SGHRS and CDR2 YFSETQ come from the germline V gene. V trimming: 4 bases; J trimming: 6 bases; junction bases outside the gene matches: 14. The CDR3 length is 16 residues. The chain's CDR3 is CASSTRPDSGSSEQYF. DNA of the CDR3: TGCGCCAGCAGCACCCGGCCGGATAGCGGGAGCAGCGAGCAGTACTTC. The complete variable domain, with remaining parts taken from reference TRBV5-1 and TRBJ2-7, reads KAGVTQTPRYLIKTRGQQVTLSCSPISGHRSVSWYQQTPGQGLQFLFEYFSETQRNKGNFPGRFSGRQFSNSRSEMNVSTLELGDSALYLCASSTRPDSGSSEQYFGPGTRLTVT.

The chain joins TRBV20-1 to TRBJ2-5, with 7 bases aligning to TRBD2. The CDR3 runs to 12 residues. Germline V gene data show CDR1 as DFQATT and CDR2 as SNEGSKA (reference sequence). With 2 bases clipped from V and 11 bases from J, the junction kept 8 bases outside the gene matches. CDR3 residues: CSARPGGGEQYF. The CDR3 nucleotides read TGCAGTGCTAGACCGGGAGGCGGGGAGCAGTACTTC.

V usage is TRBV7-3 and J usage is TRBJ2-3; D is unresolved. This CDR3 is built from 14 residues. Per the germline V gene, CDR1 is SGHTA and CDR2 is FQGTGA. V lost 0 bases, J lost 4 bases, and 8 bases lay in between. The CDR3 coding sequence is TGTGCCAGCAGCTTAACCGCCAAGGCAGATACGCAGTATTTT. As protein: CASSLTAKADTQYF. Drawing the rest from reference TRBV7-3 and TRBJ2-3, the complete variable domain is GAGVSQTPSNKVTEKGKYVELRCDPISGHTALYWYRQSLGQGPEFLIYFQGTGAADDSGLPNDRFFAVRPEGSVSTLKIQRTERGDSAVYLCASSLTAKADTQYFGPGTRLTVL.

The chain employs TRBV15 and TRBJ2-5, with D possibly TRBD1 on 5 matching bases. Deletions cut 0 bases from V and 0 bases from J, with 11 bases between. The germline gives CDR1 LNHNV, CDR2 YYDKDF (reference sequence). The CDR3 is made up of 16 amino acids. This CDR3 reads CATSRDLARDQETQYF. The CDR3 DNA follows: TGTGCCACCAGCAGAGATCTGGCCAGGGACCAAGAGACCCAGTACTTC.

CDR3 amino acids: CAISGQGLETQYF. CDR3 nucleotide sequence: TGTGCCATCAGTGGTCAGGGGTTAGAGACCCAGTACTTC. The V gene is TRBV10-3, the J gene TRBJ2-7; D perhaps matches TRBD1 (6 bases). The end of the DNA aligns better with TRBJ2-5, so the J call may be wrong. The CDR3 is 13 residues long. CDR1 is ENHRY and CDR2 is SYGVKD in the germline V gene.

The chain combines TRBV7-2 with TRBJ2-3; D remains unclear. This CDR3 is 15 amino acids long. From germline, CDR1 is SGHTA and CDR2 FQGNSA. V was trimmed by 5 bases and J by 4 bases, leaving 16 bases between them. The CDR3 loop is CASSLSIRGADTQYF. The CDR3 nucleotides are TGTGCCAGCAGCCTCTCTATTCGTGGAGCAGATACGCAGTATTTT. Looking up the rest from reference TRBV7-2 and TRBJ2-3 gives the full variable domain: GAGVSQSPSNKVTEKGKDVELRCDPISGHTALYWYRQSLGQGLEFLIYFQGNSAPDKSGLPSDRFSAERTGGSVSTLTIQRTQQEDSAVYLCASSLSIRGADTQYFGPGTRLTVL.

The chain employs TRBV29-1 and TRBJ1-1, with 10 bases fitting TRBD1. The V and J ends lost 4 bases and 1 base, in that order; junction bases with no gene match: 0. From germline, CDR1 is SQVTM and CDR2 ANQGSEA. This CDR3 is 13 amino acids long. The CDR3 reads CSVGDRGNTEAFF. The CDR3 bases are TGCAGCGTTGGGGACAGGGGGAACACTGAAGCTTTCTTT.

This clonotype appeared a few times. The CDR3, as DNA: TGTGCCAGCAGCGTACGTCCAGGGGACTCCTACGAGCAGTACTTC. Translated: CASSVRPGDSYEQYF. This sequence joins TRBV9 and TRBJ2-7; D is possibly TRBD1 (6 bases). V was cut by 1 base and J by 0 bases, with 11 bases left in between. Germline CDR1 is SGDLS and CDR2 is YYNGEE. The CDR3 runs to 15 residues.

The chain has TRBV7-2 and TRBJ2-1, with D perhaps TRBD2 (7 bases). V was clipped by 5 bases and J by 8 bases, with 19 bases between them. This CDR3 spans 15 amino acids. Germline values: CDR1 SGHTA, CDR2 FQGNSA. The CDR3 coding sequence is TGTGCCAGCAGCCAAGGCCGGGGGGCACCTTATGAGCAGTTCTTC. This sequence encodes CASSQGRGAPYEQFF.

The chain has TRBV14 and TRBJ2-3, with 7 nucleotides matching TRBD2. V shed 5 bases and J 4 bases; nucleotides not matched to a gene: 6. Germline loops: CDR1 SGHDN, CDR2 FVKESK. The CDR3 length is 14 residues. The chain's CDR3 is CASSNGLVPDTQYF. CDR3 nucleotide sequence: TGTGCCAGCAGCAACGGACTAGTCCCAGATACGCAGTATTTT. Full variable domain (outside the CDR3, taken from reference TRBV14 and TRBJ2-3): EAGVTQFPSHSVIEKGQTVTLRCDPISGHDNLYWYRRVMGKEIKFLLHFVKESKQDESGMPNNRFLAERTGGTYSTLKVQPAELEDSGVYFCASSNGLVPDTQYFGPGTRLTVL.

J is TRBJ2-4 and V is TRBV20-1; D ambiguous. The germline CDR1 and CDR2 sequences are DFQATT and SNEGSKA (reference sequence). The CDR3 is made up of 15 amino acids. Trimming shortened V by 4 bases and J by 8 bases, and 21 bases separated the two germline ends. The CDR3: CSAMTGFRGKDIQYF. CDR3 coding DNA: TGCAGTGCTATGACCGGCTTCCGTGGGAAAGACATTCAGTACTTC.

This clonotype was found a few times. The rearrangement joins TRBV7-9 to TRBJ2-5; D is uncertain. The CDR3 extends over 15 amino acids. Trimming shortened V by 1 base and J by 5 bases, and 14 bases separated the two germline ends. Germline values: CDR1 SEHNR, CDR2 FQNEAQ (reference sequence). This CDR3 is CASSLVSGFGETQYF. The CDR3 DNA reads as TGTGCCAGCAGCTTAGTATCCGGATTCGGGGAGACCCAGTACTTC.

J is TRBJ2-5 and V is TRBV20-1, with D perhaps TRBD2 (6 bases). This CDR3 spans 16 amino acids. V lost 4 bases and J 3 bases, leaving 21 bases between the germline ends. Looked up from germline, CDR1 is DFQATT and CDR2 is SNEGSKA (reference sequence). Written as DNA, the CDR3 is TGCAGTGCTACCCGAATCACTAGCTGGGCGGAAGAGACCCAGTACTTC. It encodes CSATRITSWAEETQYF.